Here is one TCR beta chain with its context. These data belong to a study of control samples from healthy donors and cancer patients. Data came from immunoSEQ multiplex PCR; TCRdb stores just in-frame clones and leaves some out. The table includes roughly 45,000 clones, roughly 92% detected once. Germline CDR1 reads MNHEY; CDR2 reads SVGAGI. The length of the CDR3 is 14 residues. Trimming left V 5 bases short and J 3 bases short, with 11 bases between. V and J are TRBV6-5 and TRBJ2-1, with D perhaps TRBD1 (5 bases). The receptor was derived from a young man with colorectal cancer. Sequencing input: PBMCs. As DNA, the CDR3 is TGTGCCAGCAGTCAGGGTTGGTTCTACAATGAGCAGTTCTTC. Its protein is CASSQGWFYNEQFF.